This entry features one TCR beta chain sequence. The source of the sample is a study of T cells in tumors after PD-1 blockade. Study overall: Some patients also took daily vismodegib 150 mg during anti-PD-1 treatment.

Measured with immunoSEQ multiplex PCR; TCRdb has only the in-frame clones, and not every one. The sample consists of roughly 33,000 clones, around four fifths of them appearing once. CDR3 length: 16 amino acids. Between the trimmed V and J ends, which lost 1 base and 5 bases, there was a span of 15 bases. CDR1 LNHNV and CDR2 YYDKDF come from the germline V gene (reference sequence). Genomic DNA template from tumor biopsies or peripheral blood, roughly 616 ng to 6,500 ng input. The genes are TRBV15 and TRBJ1-5; D may be TRBD1 (6 bases). The TCR comes from a human donor with basal cell carcinoma. The sample in question was PBMCs, obtained before anti-PD-1 treatment. The CDR3 DNA sequence: TGTGCCACCAGCAGAGGGAATACAGGGAACGATCAGCCCCAGCATTTT. Residues: CATSRGNTGNDQPQHF.